The 15 T cell receptor beta chains reported below all come from one sample, sequenced in a study of CD8 T cells in Susac syndrome. Random hexamers were used to reverse transcribe the RNA input (roughly 0.5 to 1 ug). A single record per CDR3 protein comes from TCRdb applying MiXCR to the immunoSEQ multiplex PCR reads. The sample has roughly 300,000 distinct CDR3 sequences, roughly 85% seen once. Sequencing input: CD8+ T cells from PBMCs. The receptors come from a human donor with multiple sclerosis.

The table lists this clonotype with a count of one. The chain employs TRBV18 and TRBJ2-1; 16 bases are a match to TRBD2. J was trimmed by 6 bases and V by 3 bases; bases with no gene match: 8. Germline loops: CDR1 KGHSH, CDR2 LQKENI. This CDR3 has 18 residues. CDR3 loop: CASSPPGTSGRVANEQFF. The CDR3 DNA follows: TGTGCCAGCTCACCCCCCGGGACTAGCGGGAGGGTGGCCAATGAGCAGTTCTTC.

This chain uses TRBV12-3 or TRBV12-4 with TRBJ2-1, with D tentatively TRBD2 (6 bases). Trimming took off 5 bases at V and 9 bases at J, with 14 bases between the two ends. This CDR3 region has 13 residues. CDR3: CASSLTLGGEQFF. Written as DNA, the CDR3 is TGTGCCAGCAGTCTAACGCTCGGGGGTGAGCAGTTCTTC.

This clonotype occurred once. The chain uses TRBV11-2 and TRBJ1-1; D not certain. The CDR3 covers 14 residues. Germline V CDR1 and CDR2: SGHAT, FQNNGV. The V gene lost 2 bases and the J gene lost 4 bases, with 11 bases spanning the gap. CDR3 region: CASSLMEGRTEAFF. The CDR3 DNA sequence: TGTGCCAGCAGCTTAATGGAGGGTCGCACTGAAGCTTTCTTT.

The V call is TRBV11-2, the J call TRBJ2-7; D ambiguous. The V end lost 4 bases, the J end lost 3 bases, and 7 bases lay between the germline ends. Germline V gene lookup returns CDR1 SGHAT and CDR2 FQNNGV. This CDR3 spans 12 amino acids. The CDR3 loop is CASSSESYEQYF. CDR3 nucleotide sequence: TGTGCCAGCAGCTCTGAGAGCTACGAGCAGTACTTC.

V and J are TRBV12-3 or TRBV12-4 and TRBJ1-1, with D unresolved. The CDR3 extends over 13 amino acids. The germline V and J ends were trimmed by 6 bases and 1 base, with 9 bases remaining between them. CDR3 region: CASRPKRNTEAFF. The CDR3 DNA reads TGTGCCAGCAGACCGAAGAGGAACACTGAAGCTTTCTTT.

J is TRBJ2-3 and V is TRBV6-5; 7 nucleotides match TRBD2. CDR1 and CDR2 from the germline V gene are MNHEY and SVGAGI. Trimming removed 6 bases from V and 5 bases from J; junction bases left unmatched: 5. The CDR3 has 13 amino acids. CDR3 nucleotide sequence: TGTGCCAGCAGCTCCATAGCGGGAGATACGCAGTATTTT. It encodes CASSSIAGDTQYF.

The CDR3 DNA sequence: TGTGCCACCAGCAGTGAGGACAGAGCTAACTATGGCTACACCTTC. Protein product: CATSSEDRANYGYTF. The J gene is TRBJ1-2, the V gene TRBV15; D possibly corresponds to TRBD1 (6 bases). Germline loops: CDR1 LNHNV, CDR2 YYDKDF (reference sequence). The CDR3 runs to 15 residues. The V end was cut by 3 bases, the J end by 0 bases, with 11 bases between.

The chain uses TRBV30 and TRBJ1-1; D is undetermined. CDR1 is GTSNPN, CDR2 SVGIG, per germline (reference sequence). V lost 2 bases and J lost 10, with 17 bases in between. This CDR3 spans 13 amino acids. As DNA, the CDR3 is TGTGCCTGGAGTCTAGATGATGCTTACGGAGCTTTCTTT. Its translation is CAWSLDDAYGAFF.

The rearrangement links TRBV27 to TRBJ2-1; D remains unclear. This CDR3 is 13 amino acids long. Trimming stripped 6 bases from V and 6 bases from J, with 12 bases between. The germline gives CDR1 MNHEY, CDR2 SMNVEV (reference sequence). CDR3 DNA: TGTGCCAGCAGCCCTGATGGATCCAATGAGCAGTTCTTC. The encoded protein is CASSPDGSNEQFF.

The chain couples TRBV6-5 to TRBJ2-1; D gene uncertain. The CDR3 covers 16 residues. Trimming removed 8 bases at V and 5 bases at J, with 22 bases between. Germline V CDR1 and CDR2: MNHEY, SVGAGI. This CDR3 is CASVPYWSEHDNEQFF. The DNA for the CDR3 is TGTGCCAGCGTTCCGTACTGGTCCGAACATGACAATGAGCAGTTCTTC.

CDR3 sequence: CATMGETQYF. Written as DNA, the CDR3 is TGTGCCACCATGGGGGAGACCCAGTACTTC. The chain joins TRBV28 to TRBJ2-5; D not certain. CDR1 is MDHEN and CDR2 is SYDVKM in the germline V gene. This CDR3 comprises 10 residues. V lost 10 bases to trimming and J lost 5 bases, with 8 bases between them.

Concerning this clonotype itself: The junction and the germline gene differ at one end; a read error may be behind it. The V call is TRBV9, the J call TRBJ1-2; D might be TRBD1 (6 bases). The CDR3 spans 11 residues. Per the germline V gene, CDR1 is SGDLS and CDR2 is YYNGEE. CDR3 loop: CASSEQGTPVF. CDR3 nucleotides: TGTGCCAGCAGCGAGCAGGGGACCCCAGTCTTC. Full variable domain (rest looked up from reference TRBV9 and TRBJ1-2): DSGVTQTPKHLITATGQRVTLRCSPRSGDLSVYWYQQSLDQGLQFLIQYYNGEERAKGNILERFSAQQFPDLHSELNLSSLELGDSALYFCASSEQGTPVFGSGTRLTVV.

This clonotype was seen more than once but under ten times. The rearrangement joins TRBV6-5 to TRBJ2-7; the match to TRBD1 covers 7 bases. This CDR3 is 16 amino acids long. The junction had 9 bases not matched to a gene; V was cut back by 0 bases and J by 4 bases. Germline assignment: CDR1 MNHEY and CDR2 SVGAGI. The DNA for the CDR3 is TGTGCCAGCAGTTACTCTACAGGGGAGAGAGGATACGAGCAGTACTTC. It encodes CASSYSTGERGYEQYF.

This chain connects TRBV28 to TRBJ2-7; D unclear. The ends were cut back, 6 bases at V and 7 bases at J, with 13 bases in the middle. This CDR3 spans 12 amino acids. CDR1 is MDHEN, CDR2 SYDVKM, per germline. CDR3 amino acids: CASSRPPGEQYF. CDR3 DNA sequence: TGTGCCAGCAGCCGCCCTCCGGGTGAGCAGTACTTC.

The V call is TRBV20-1, the J call TRBJ2-5, with TRBD1 matching over 12 bases. V lost 0 bases to trimming and J lost 5 bases; unmatched junction nucleotides: 7. The CDR3 totals 16 residues. Germline assignment: CDR1 DFQATT and CDR2 SNEGSKA (reference sequence). The DNA for the CDR3 is TGCAGTGCTAGAGATCGGGACAGGGGGCGGCGGGAGACCCAGTACTTC. It yields the protein CSARDRDRGRRETQYF.